Listed below are T cell receptor beta chains from one sample, sequenced in a study of T cells of healthy individuals. TCRdb analysed the 5' RACE reads with MiXCR anew, one entry per CDR3 protein. The sample includes some 69,000 distinct CDR3 sequences, 15% to 20% of them seen just once. The receptor set was obtained from a human donor in good health. CDR3s include the opening cysteine and the closing phenylalanine or tryptophan. The D gene is left open where the match is weak. Expanded clones are given a class, and other clones once, few, many or no size at all.

>14|TRBJ1-1|TRBV27|many|-
CASRRQNMNTEAFF
TGTGCCAGCAGAAGACAGAACATGAACACTGAAGCTTTCTTT
>13|TRBJ2-7|TRBV7-2|few|-
CASSLALDSEQYF
TGTGCCAGCAGCTTAGCCTTGGACAGCGAGCAGTACTTC
>11|TRBJ2-1|TRBV20-1|many|TRBD1
CSGQTGREQFF
TGCAGTGGCCAGACAGGGCGTGAGCAGTTCTTC
>14|TRBJ2-3|TRBV5-1|few|-
CASSEAPGTDTQYF
TGCGCCAGCAGCGAGGCCCCGGGTACAGATACGCAGTATTTT
>15|TRBJ2-7|TRBV5-4|many|-
CASSSGAGSYYEQYF
TGTGCCAGCAGCTCAGGGGCAGGGTCCTACTACGAGCAGTACTTC
>13|TRBJ2-5|TRBV7-2|many|-
CASSLGLGETQYF
TGTGCCAGCAGTCTAGGACTGGGAGAGACCCAGTACTTC
>14|TRBJ2-2|TRBV5-1|many|TRBD1
CASSFDRGTGELFF
TGCGCCAGCAGCTTCGACAGGGGCACCGGGGAGCTGTTTTTT
>16|TRBJ2-1|TRBV11-1|-|TRBD2
CASSFGLAGLNNEQFF
TGTGCCAGCAGCTTTGGCCTAGCGGGGCTTAACAATGAGCAGTTCTTC
>15|TRBJ2-2|TRBV12-3/TRBV12-4|many|TRBD1
CASSSGQGETGELFF
TGTGCCAGCAGTTCAGGACAGGGGGAAACCGGGGAGCTGTTTTTT
>15|TRBJ2-7|TRBV7-9|few|TRBD2
CASSVGGLAGYEQYF
TGTGCCAGCAGCGTTGGGGGGCTAGCGGGGTACGAGCAGTACTTC
>16|TRBJ2-3|TRBV7-2|-|TRBD2
CASSATSGGPTDTQYF
TGTGCCAGCAGTGCAACTAGCGGGGGGCCAACAGATACGCAGTATTTT
>13|TRBJ1-2|TRBV29-1|many|-
CSLQGGSNYGYTF
TGCAGCCTGCAGGGAGGTTCCAACTATGGCTACACCTTC
>17|TRBJ2-2|TRBV4-1|-|-
CASSQIVRIVSTGELFF
TGCGCCAGCAGCCAAATCGTAAGGATCGTGAGCACCGGGGAGCTGTTTTTT
>13|TRBJ1-2|TRBV28|many|TRBD1
CASILTGSYGYTF
TGTGCCAGCATTCTGACAGGGTCCTATGGCTACACCTTC
>13|TRBJ2-3|TRBV18|many|-
CASSQGSQDTQYF
TGTGCCAGCTCACAAGGATCGCAAGATACGCAGTATTTT
>14|TRBJ2-3|TRBV28|-|TRBD2
CASSPTLLRGREYF
TGTGCCAGCAGTCCAACTTTGTTGCGGGGGAGAGAGTATTTT
>14|TRBJ2-1|TRBV25-1|-|TRBD2
CASLPGLAPNEQFF
TGTGCCAGCTTACCAGGACTAGCCCCTAATGAGCAGTTCTTC
>13|TRBJ2-3|TRBV19|few|TRBD1
CASSTGGTDTQYF
TGTGCCAGTTCGACAGGGGGAACAGATACGCAGTATTTT
>14|TRBJ1-2|TRBV5-5|-|TRBD1
CASNFTQGNYGYTF
TGTGCCAGCAACTTCACACAGGGGAACTATGGCTACACCTTC
>16|TRBJ2-3|TRBV6-1|few|-
CASSVSAGMGTDTQYF
TGTGCCAGCAGTGTTTCGGCGGGGATGGGTACAGATACGCAGTATTTT
>12|TRBJ2-7|TRBV6-2/TRBV6-3|once|-
CASSDRYYEQYF
TGTGCCAGCAGTGACAGATACTACGAGCAGTACTTC
>14|TRBJ2-7|TRBV20-1|few|-
CSAIVPGDRGEQYF
TGCAGTGCTATTGTTCCTGGAGATAGGGGCGAGCAGTACTTC
>13|TRBJ2-5|TRBV12-3/TRBV12-4|-|-
CASSFRLVETQYF
TGTGCCAGCAGTTTCCGACTGGTAGAGACCCAGTACTTC
>13|TRBJ2-5|TRBV19|few|-
CASSIGTQETQYF
TGTGCCAGTAGTATCGGTACACAAGAGACCCAGTACTTC
>14|TRBJ2-1|TRBV19|few|-
CASSSGTKWDEQFF
TGTGCCAGTAGTTCAGGTACAAAATGGGATGAGCAGTTCTTC
>16|TRBJ2-3|TRBV5-1|-|-
CASAPNVLGSTDTQYF
TGCGCCAGCGCTCCTAACGTCCTGGGTAGCACAGATACGCAGTATTTT
>14|TRBJ1-2|TRBV27|-|-
CASSLWADSYGYTF
TGTGCCAGCAGTTTATGGGCGGACTCGTATGGCTACACCTTC
>14|TRBJ2-1|TRBV5-5|many|-
CASSLVGSGNEQFF
TGTGCCAGCAGCTTGGTGGGTAGTGGCAATGAGCAGTTCTTC
>13|TRBJ2-7|TRBV10-3|-|-
CAISEEGPYEQYF
TGTGCCATCAGTGAGGAGGGACCCTACGAGCAGTACTTC
>12|TRBJ1-2|TRBV20-1|-|-
CSASRASYGYTF
TGCAGTGCTAGCAGGGCCAGCTATGGCTACACCTTC